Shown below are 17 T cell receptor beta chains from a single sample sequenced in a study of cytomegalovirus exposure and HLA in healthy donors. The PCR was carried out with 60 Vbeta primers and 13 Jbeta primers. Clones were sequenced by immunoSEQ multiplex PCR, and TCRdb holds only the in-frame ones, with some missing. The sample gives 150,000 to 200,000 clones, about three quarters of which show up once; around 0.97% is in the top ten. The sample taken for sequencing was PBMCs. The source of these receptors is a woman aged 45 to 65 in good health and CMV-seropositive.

CDR3 sequence: CASSLKGGDEQFF. For the CDR3, the DNA is TGTGCCAGCAGCTTGAAGGGCGGGGATGAGCAGTTCTTC. The chain links TRBV5-4 to TRBJ2-1, with D maybe TRBD2 (6 bases). CDR3 size: 13 residues. Germline values: CDR1 SGHNT, CDR2 YYREEE (reference sequence). V shed 1 base and J shed 8 bases, with 10 bases lying between them.

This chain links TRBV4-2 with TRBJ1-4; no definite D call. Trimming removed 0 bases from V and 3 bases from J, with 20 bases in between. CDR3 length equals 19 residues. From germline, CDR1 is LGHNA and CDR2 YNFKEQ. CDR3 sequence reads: CASSQDRNRPMVANEKLFF. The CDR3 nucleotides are TGTGCCAGCAGCCAAGATAGGAACAGACCCATGGTGGCTAATGAAAAACTGTTTTTT.

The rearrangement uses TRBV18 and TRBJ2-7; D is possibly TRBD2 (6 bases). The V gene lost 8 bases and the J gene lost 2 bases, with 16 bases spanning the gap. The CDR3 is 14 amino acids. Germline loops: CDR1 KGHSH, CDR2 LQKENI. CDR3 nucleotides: TGTGCCAGCCGACCGGGACTTCAACCCTACGAGCAGTACTTC. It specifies CASRPGLQPYEQYF.

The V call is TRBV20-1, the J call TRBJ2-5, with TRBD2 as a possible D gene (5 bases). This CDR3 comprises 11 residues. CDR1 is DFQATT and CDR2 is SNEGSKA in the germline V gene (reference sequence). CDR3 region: CSMTGQETQYF. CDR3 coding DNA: TGCAGCATGACGGGGCAAGAGACCCAGTACTTC.

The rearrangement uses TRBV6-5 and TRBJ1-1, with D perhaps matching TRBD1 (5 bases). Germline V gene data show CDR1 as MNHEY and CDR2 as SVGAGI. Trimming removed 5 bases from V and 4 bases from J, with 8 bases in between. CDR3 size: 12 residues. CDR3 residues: CASSGGTTEAFF. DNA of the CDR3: TGTGCCAGCAGTGGGGGGACCACTGAAGCTTTCTTT.

The CDR3 is CASSPTLTGDHYGYTF. For the CDR3, the DNA is TGTGCCAGCTCACCGACCCTGACAGGGGACCATTATGGCTACACCTTC. This rearrangement joins TRBV18 to TRBJ1-2, with 8 bases aligning to TRBD1. V lost 3 bases and J lost 5; bases outside the gene matches: 11. CDR1 and CDR2 from the germline V gene are KGHSH and LQKENI. This CDR3 region has 16 residues.

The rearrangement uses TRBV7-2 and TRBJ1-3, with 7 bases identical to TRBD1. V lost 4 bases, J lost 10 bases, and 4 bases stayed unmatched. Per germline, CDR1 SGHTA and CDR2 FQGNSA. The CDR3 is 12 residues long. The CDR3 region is CASSSTGRTIYF. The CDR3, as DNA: TGTGCCAGCAGCTCGACAGGGAGAACCATATATTTT.

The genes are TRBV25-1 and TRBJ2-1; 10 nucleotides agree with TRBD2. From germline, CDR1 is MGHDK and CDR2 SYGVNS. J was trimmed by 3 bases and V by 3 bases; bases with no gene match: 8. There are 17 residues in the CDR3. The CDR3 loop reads CASSDPPEREGYNEQFF. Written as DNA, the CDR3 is TGTGCCAGCAGTGACCCCCCCGAGCGGGAGGGCTACAATGAGCAGTTCTTC.

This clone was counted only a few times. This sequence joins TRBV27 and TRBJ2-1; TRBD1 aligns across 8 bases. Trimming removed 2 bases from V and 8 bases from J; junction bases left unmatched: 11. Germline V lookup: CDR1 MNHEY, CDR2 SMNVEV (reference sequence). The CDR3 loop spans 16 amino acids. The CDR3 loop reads CASSLQTGVDRDEQFF. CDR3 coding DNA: TGTGCCAGCAGTTTACAGACAGGGGTGGATCGGGATGAGCAGTTCTTC.

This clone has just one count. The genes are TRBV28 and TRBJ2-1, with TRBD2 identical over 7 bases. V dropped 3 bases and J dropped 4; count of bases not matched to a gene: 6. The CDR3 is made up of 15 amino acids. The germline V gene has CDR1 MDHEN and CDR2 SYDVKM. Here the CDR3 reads CASSFQRGVYNEQFF. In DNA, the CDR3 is TGTGCCAGCAGTTTTCAACGGGGGGTATACAATGAGCAGTTCTTC.

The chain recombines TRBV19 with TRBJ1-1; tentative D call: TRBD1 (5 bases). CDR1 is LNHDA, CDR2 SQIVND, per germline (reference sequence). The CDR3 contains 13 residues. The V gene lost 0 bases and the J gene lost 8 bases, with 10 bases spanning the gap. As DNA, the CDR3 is TGTGCCAGTAGTATAGAGAGACAGCGAGAAGCTTTCTTT. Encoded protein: CASSIERQREAFF.

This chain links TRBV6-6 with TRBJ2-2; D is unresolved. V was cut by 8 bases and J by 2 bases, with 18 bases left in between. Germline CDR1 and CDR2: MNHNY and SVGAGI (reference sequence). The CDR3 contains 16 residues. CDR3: CASASSTLLNTGELFF. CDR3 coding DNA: TGTGCCAGCGCTTCTTCGACACTTCTTAACACCGGGGAGCTGTTTTTT.

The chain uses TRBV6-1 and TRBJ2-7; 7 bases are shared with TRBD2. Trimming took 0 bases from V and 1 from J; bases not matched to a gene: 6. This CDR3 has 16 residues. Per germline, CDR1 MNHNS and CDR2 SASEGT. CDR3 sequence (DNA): TGTGCCAGCAGTGAAGCTCCAGCTAGCGGATCCTACGAGCAGTACTTC. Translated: CASSEAPASGSYEQYF.

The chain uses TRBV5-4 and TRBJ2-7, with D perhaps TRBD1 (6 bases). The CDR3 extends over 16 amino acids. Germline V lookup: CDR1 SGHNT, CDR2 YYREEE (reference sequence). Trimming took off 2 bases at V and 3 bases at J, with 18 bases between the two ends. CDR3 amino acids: CASSLGPPRDNYEQYF. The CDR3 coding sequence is TGTGCCAGCAGCTTAGGCCCCCCTCGGGACAACTACGAGCAGTACTTC. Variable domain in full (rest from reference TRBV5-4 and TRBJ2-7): ETGVTQSPTHLIKTRGQQVTLRCSSQSGHNTVSWYQQALGQGPQFIFQYYREEENGRGNFPPRFSGLQFPNYSSELNVNALELDDSALYLCASSLGPPRDNYEQYFGPGTRLTVT.

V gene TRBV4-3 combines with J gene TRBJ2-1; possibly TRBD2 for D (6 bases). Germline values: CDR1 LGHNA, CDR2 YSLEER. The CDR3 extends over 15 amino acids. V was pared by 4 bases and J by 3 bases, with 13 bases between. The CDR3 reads CASSLLHGGYNEQFF. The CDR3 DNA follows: TGCGCCAGCAGCCTTCTTCACGGGGGCTACAATGAGCAGTTCTTC.

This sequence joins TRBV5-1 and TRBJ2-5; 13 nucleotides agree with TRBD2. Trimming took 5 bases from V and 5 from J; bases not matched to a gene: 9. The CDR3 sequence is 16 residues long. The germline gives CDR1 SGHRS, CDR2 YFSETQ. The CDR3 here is CASRVGLAGNGETQYF. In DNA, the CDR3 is TGCGCCAGCAGAGTGGGACTAGCGGGGAACGGGGAGACCCAGTACTTC.

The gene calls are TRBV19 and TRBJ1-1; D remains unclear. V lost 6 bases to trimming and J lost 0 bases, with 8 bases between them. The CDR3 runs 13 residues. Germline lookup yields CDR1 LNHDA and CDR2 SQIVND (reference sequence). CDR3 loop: CASSPTLNTEAFF. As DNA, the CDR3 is TGTGCCAGTAGCCCCACACTGAACACTGAAGCTTTCTTT.